This TCR beta chain was identified in a study of blood T cell repertoires in COVID-19. Some clones are missing from TCRdb's copy, which holds only in-frame ones; the method was immunoSEQ multiplex PCR. The repertoire holds hundreds of thousands of clones, with around 87% as singletons. This study enrolled people aged about 18 to 90 from about two dozen US geographic areas. Allocation to cohorts depended on clinical history reported by the participants. CDR3 size: 15 residues. Trimming cost V 0 bases and J 8 bases; bases outside gene matches: 6. Germline-derived CDR1 and CDR2 are MNHEY and SVGAGI. The rearrangement links TRBV6-5 to TRBJ2-1; 8 bases are shared with TRBD2. This clonotype originated in a man aged 35 to 55 in a cohort exposed to, infected with or recovered from COVID-19 (not recorded which). The sequenced material came from PBMCs or T cells enriched from blood (not recorded which). This CDR3 reads CASSYSPGGRDEQFF. CDR3 bases: TGTGCCAGCAGTTACTCTCCGGGAGGGAGGGATGAGCAGTTCTTC.